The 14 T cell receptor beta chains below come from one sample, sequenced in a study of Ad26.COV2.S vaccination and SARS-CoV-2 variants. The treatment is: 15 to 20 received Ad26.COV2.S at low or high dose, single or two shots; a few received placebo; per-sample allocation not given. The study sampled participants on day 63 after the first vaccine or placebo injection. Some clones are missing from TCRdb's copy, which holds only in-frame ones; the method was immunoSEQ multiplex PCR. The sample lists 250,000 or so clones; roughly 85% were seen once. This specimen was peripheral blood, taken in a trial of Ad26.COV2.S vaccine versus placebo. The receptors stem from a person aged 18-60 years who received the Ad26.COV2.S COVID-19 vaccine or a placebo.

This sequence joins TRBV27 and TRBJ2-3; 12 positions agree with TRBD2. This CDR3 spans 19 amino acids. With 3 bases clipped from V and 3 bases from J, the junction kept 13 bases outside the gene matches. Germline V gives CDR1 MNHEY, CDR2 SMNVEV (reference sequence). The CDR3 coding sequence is TGTGCCAGCAGTTTGGAGGGCAAGACTAGCGGGGGTGGTACAGATACGCAGTATTTT. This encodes CASSLEGKTSGGGTDTQYF.

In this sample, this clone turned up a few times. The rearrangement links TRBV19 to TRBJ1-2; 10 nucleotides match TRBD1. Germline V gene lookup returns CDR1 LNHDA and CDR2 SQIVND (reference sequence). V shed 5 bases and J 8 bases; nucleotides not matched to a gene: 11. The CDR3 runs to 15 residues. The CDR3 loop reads CASSPKTGGAGGYTF. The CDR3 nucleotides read TGTGCCAGTAGTCCGAAGACAGGGGGCGCAGGCGGCTACACCTTC.

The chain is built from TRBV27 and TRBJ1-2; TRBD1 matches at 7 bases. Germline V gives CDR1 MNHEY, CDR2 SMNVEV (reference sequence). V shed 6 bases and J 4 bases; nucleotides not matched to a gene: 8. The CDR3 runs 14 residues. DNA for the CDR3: TGTGCCAGCAGATCCGCGGGACAGTTCTATGGCTACACCTTC. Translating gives CASRSAGQFYGYTF.

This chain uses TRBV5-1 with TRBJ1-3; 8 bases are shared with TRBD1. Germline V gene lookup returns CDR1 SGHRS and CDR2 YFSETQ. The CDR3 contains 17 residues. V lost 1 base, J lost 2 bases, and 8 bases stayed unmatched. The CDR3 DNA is TGCGCCAGCAGCTTGTCTGAATCAGGGGGCCCTGGAAACACCATATATTTT. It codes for CASSLSESGGPGNTIYF.

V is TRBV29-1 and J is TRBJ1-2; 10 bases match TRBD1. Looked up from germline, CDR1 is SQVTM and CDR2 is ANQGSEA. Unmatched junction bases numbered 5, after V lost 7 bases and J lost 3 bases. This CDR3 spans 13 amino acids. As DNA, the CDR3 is TGCAGCGCTTGGACAGGGGGTGACTATGGCTACACCTTC. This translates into CSAWTGGDYGYTF. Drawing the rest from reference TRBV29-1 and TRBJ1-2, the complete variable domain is SAVISQKPSRDICQRGTSLTIQCQVDSQVTMMFWYRQQPGQSLTLIATANQGSEATYESGFVIDKFPISRPNLTFSTLTVSNMSPEDSSIYLCSAWTGGDYGYTFGSGTRLTVV.

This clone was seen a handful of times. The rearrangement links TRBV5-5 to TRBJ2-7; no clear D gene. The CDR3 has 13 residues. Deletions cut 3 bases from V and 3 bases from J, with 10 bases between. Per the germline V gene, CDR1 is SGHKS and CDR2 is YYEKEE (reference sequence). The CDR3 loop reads CASSSLAVYEQYF. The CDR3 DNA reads TGTGCCAGCAGCTCCCTTGCGGTCTACGAGCAGTACTTC.

CDR3 sequence: CASSSVLVAGELFF. CDR3 in DNA: TGTGCCAGCAGCTCCGTCTTAGTAGCCGGGGAGCTGTTTTTT. V gene TRBV11-2 combines with J gene TRBJ2-2, with D unclear. Deletions cut 4 bases from V and 6 bases from J, with 12 bases between. The CDR3 consists of 14 residues. Per the germline V gene, CDR1 is SGHAT and CDR2 is FQNNGV.

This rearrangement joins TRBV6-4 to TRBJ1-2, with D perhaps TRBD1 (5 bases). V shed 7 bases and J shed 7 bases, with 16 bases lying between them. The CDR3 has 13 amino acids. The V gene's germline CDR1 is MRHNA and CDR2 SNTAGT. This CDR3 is CASTRPGPRGYTF. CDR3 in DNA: TGTGCCAGCACCCGACCAGGGCCCCGTGGCTACACCTTC.

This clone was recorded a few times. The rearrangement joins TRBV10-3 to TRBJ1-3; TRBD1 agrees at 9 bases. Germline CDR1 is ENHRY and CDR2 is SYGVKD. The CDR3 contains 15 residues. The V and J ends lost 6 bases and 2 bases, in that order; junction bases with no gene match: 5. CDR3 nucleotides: TGTGCCATCAGAGGGGACAGGGAGGCTGGAAACACCATATATTTT. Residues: CAIRGDREAGNTIYF.

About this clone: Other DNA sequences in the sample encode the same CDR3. The CDR3 reads CASSLGRNYGYTF. The CDR3 region has the DNA TGTGCCAGCAGCTTAGGACGGAACTATGGCTACACCTTC. J is TRBJ1-2 and V is TRBV7-9; D is unresolved. The length of the CDR3 is 13 residues. The germline V gene has CDR1 SEHNR and CDR2 FQNEAQ (reference sequence). Trimming took 1 base from V and 2 from J, leaving 5 bases between them.

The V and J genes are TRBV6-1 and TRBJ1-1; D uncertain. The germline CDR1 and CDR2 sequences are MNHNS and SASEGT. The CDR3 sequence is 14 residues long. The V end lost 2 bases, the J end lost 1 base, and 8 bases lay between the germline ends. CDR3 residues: CASSEHSPNTEAFF. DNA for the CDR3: TGTGCCAGCAGTGAACACAGCCCGAACACTGAAGCTTTCTTT.

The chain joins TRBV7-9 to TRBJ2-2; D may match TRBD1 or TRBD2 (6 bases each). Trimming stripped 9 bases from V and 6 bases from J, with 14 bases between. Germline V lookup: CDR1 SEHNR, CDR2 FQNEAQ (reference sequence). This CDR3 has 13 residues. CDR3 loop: CASPGARAGELFF. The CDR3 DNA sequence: TGTGCCAGTCCGGGGGCGAGGGCCGGGGAGCTGTTTTTT.

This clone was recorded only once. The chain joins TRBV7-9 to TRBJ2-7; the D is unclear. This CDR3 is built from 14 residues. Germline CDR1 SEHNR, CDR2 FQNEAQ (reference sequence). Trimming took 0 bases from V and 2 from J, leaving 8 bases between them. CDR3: CASSLAGDTYEQYF. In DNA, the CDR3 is TGTGCCAGCAGCTTAGCGGGCGATACCTACGAGCAGTACTTC.

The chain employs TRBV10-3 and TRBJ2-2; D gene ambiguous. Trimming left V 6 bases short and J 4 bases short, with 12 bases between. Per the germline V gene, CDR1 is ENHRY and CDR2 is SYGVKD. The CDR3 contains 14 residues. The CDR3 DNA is TGTGCCATCAGGGCCATTTCGGGCACCGGGGAGCTGTTTTTT. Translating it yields CAIRAISGTGELFF.